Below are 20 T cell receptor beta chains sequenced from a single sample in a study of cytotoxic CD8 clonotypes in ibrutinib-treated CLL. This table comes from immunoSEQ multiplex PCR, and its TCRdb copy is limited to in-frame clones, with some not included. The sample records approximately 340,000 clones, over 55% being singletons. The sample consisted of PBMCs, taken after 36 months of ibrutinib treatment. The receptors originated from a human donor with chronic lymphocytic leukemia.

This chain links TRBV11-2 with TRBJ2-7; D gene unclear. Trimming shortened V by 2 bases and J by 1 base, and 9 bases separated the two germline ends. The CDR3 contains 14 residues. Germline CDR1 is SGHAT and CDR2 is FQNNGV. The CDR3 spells CASSLTEGSYEQYF. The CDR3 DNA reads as TGTGCCAGCAGCTTAACAGAAGGGTCCTACGAGCAGTACTTC.

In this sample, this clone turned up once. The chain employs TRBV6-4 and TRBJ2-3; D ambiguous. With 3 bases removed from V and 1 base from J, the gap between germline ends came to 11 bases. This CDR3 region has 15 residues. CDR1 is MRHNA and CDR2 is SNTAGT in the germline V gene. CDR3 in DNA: TGTGCCAGCAGTGAAGGGCTAGGGCGCACAGATACGCAGTATTTT. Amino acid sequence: CASSEGLGRTDTQYF.

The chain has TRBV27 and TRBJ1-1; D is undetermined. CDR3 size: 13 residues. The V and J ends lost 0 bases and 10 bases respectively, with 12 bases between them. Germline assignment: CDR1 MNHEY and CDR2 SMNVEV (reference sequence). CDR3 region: CASSLSYGFGAFF. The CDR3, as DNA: TGTGCCAGCAGTTTATCTTACGGTTTCGGAGCTTTCTTT.

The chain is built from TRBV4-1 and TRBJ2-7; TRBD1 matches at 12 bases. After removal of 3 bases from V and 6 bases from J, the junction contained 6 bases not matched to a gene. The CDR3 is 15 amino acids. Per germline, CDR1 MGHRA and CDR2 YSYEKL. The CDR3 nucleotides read TGCGCCAGCAGCCACCCGGGACAGGGGGCGGCCGAGCAGTACTTC. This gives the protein CASSHPGQGAAEQYF.

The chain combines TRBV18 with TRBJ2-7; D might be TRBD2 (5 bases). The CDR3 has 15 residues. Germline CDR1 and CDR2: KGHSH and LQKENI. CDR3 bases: TGTGCCAGCTCACCTGACCCTTGGAAGGTACTAGACCTCCCAGTC. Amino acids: CASSPDPWKVLDLPV.

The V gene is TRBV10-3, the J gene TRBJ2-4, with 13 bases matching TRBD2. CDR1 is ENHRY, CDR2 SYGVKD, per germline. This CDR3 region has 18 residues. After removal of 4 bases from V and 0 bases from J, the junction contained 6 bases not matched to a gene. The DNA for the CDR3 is TGTGCCATCAGTGGGGGGACTAGCGGGGAACTAGCCAAAAACATTCAGTACTTC. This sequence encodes CAISGGTSGELAKNIQYF.

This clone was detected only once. The chain's CDR3 is CASSQRRGGELFF. In DNA, the CDR3 is TGCGCCAGCAGCCAAAGGCGAGGTGGGGAGCTGTTTTTT. The V and J genes are TRBV4-1 and TRBJ2-2; no clear D gene. In germline, CDR1 is MGHRA, CDR2 YSYEKL. This CDR3 is built from 13 residues. The V end was cut by 2 bases, the J end by 8 bases, with 9 bases between.

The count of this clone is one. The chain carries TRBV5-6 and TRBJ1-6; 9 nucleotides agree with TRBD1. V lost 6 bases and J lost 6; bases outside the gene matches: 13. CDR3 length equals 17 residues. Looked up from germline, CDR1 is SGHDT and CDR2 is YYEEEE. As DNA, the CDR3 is TGTGCCAGCATCCTTTACCGCGGACAGGGGAGTAATTCACCCCTCCACTTT. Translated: CASILYRGQGSNSPLHF.

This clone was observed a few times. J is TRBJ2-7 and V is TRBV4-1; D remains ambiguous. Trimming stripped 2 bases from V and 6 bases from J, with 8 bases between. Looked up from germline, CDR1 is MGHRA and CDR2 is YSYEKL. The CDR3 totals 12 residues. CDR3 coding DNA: TGCGCCAGCAGCCAAAGCGTGAGCGAGCAGTACTTC. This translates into CASSQSVSEQYF.

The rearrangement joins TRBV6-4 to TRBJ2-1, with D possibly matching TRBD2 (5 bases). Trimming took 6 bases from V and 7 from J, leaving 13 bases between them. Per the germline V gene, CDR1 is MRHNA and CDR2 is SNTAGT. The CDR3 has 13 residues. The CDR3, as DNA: TGTGCCAGCAGCTCTAGCCATGAGAATGAGCAGTTCTTC. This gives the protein CASSSSHENEQFF.

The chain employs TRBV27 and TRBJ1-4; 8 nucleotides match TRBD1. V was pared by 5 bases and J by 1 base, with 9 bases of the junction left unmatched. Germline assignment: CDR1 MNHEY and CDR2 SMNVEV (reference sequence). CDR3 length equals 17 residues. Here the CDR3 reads CASSPTGGKLTNEKLFF. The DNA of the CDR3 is TGTGCCAGCAGTCCTACAGGGGGGAAGTTAACTAATGAAAAACTGTTTTTT.

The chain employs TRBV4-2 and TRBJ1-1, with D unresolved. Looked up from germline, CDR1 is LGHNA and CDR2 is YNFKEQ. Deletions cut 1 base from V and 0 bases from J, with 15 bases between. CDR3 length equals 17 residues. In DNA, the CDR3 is TGTGCCAGCAGCCAAGGTAAGGGTTTGGTGATGAACACTGAAGCTTTCTTT. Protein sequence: CASSQGKGLVMNTEAFF.

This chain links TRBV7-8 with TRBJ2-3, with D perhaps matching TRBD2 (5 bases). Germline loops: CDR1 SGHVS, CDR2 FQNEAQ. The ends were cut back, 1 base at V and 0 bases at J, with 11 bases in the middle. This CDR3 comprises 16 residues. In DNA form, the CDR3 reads TGTGCCAGCAGCTTAGACACTAGGACCAGCACAGATACGCAGTATTTT. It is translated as CASSLDTRTSTDTQYF.

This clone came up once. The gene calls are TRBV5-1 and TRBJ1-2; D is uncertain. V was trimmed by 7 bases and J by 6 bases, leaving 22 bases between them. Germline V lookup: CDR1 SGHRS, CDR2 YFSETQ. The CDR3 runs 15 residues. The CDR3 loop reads CASVRDPGKKDGYTF. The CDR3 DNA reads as TGCGCCAGCGTAAGGGATCCCGGCAAAAAAGATGGCTACACCTTC.

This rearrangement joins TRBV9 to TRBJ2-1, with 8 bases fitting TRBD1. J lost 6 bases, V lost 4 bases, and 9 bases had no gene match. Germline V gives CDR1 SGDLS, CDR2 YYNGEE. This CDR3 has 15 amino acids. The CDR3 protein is CASSPPGQAFNEQFF. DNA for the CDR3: TGTGCCAGCAGCCCCCCGGGACAGGCATTCAATGAGCAGTTCTTC.

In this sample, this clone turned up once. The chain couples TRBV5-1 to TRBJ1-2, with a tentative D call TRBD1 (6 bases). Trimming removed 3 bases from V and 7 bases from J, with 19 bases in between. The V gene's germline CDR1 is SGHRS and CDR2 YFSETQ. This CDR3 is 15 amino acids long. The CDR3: CASSSTTGTKSGYTF. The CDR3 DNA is TGCGCCAGCAGCTCTACAACAGGGACCAAAAGTGGCTACACCTTC.

The CDR3 reads CASSPLRGKGDTQYF. The CDR3 region has the DNA TGTGCCAGCAGCCCCCTCAGGGGAAAAGGAGATACGCAGTATTTT. This chain joins TRBV14 and TRBJ2-3, with D perhaps TRBD1 (6 bases). The V end was cut by 4 bases, the J end by 5 bases, with 16 bases between. Per germline, CDR1 SGHDN and CDR2 FVKESK. CDR3 size: 15 residues.

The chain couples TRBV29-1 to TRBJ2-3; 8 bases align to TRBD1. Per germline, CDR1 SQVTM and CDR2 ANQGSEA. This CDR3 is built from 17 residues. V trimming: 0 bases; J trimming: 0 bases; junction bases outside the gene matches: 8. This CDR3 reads CSVEDPRDRSSTDTQYF. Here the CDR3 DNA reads TGCAGCGTTGAAGATCCCCGGGACAGGTCTAGCACAGATACGCAGTATTTT.

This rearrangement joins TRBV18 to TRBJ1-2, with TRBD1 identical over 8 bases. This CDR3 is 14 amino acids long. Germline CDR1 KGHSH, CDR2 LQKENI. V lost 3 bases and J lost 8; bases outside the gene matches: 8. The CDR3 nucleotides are TGTGCCAGCTCACCCGCGACAGGGGAGGGCGGCTACACCTTC. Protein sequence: CASSPATGEGGYTF. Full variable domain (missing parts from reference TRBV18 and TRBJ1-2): NAGVMQNPRHLVRRRGQEARLRCSPMKGHSHVYWYRQLPEEGLKFMVYLQKENIIDESGMPKERFSAEFPKEGPSILRIQQVVRGDSAAYFCASSPATGEGGYTFGSGTRLTVV.

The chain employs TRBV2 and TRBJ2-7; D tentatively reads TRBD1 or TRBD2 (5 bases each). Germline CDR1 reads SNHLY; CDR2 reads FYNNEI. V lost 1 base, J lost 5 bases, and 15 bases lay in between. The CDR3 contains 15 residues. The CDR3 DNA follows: TGTGCCAGCAGTGAAGGGGGGATCGGTTTGGACGAGCAGTACTTC. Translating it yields CASSEGGIGLDEQYF.